Shown below are 32 T cell receptor beta chains from a single sample sequenced in a study of regulatory T cells in long-lasting Graves disease. The TCR beta library used iRepertoire HTBI primers with Arm-PCR amplification of CDR3. TCRdb re-derived calls from the multiplex PCR reads in MiXCR, one entry per CDR3 protein. In the table there are hundreds of thousands of distinct CDR3 sequences, approximately 15% of which are singletons. Time point in this sample: newly diagnosed GD, antithyroid drugs for less than 3 months. RNA from PBMCs was the source of the TCR library. These same data were also listed under a study on T cells in Graves' hyperthyroidism and ophthalmopathy.

The sample in question was peripheral blood mononuclear cells (PBMCs), obtained at new diagnosis, from a patient treated with antithyroid drugs. All receptors come from a man between 40 and 49 years old with Graves disease.

This clonotype has only a few counts. This sequence joins TRBV10-2 and TRBJ1-5; D unclear. With 4 bases removed from V and 0 bases from J, the gap between germline ends came to 7 bases. The length of the CDR3 is 14 residues. The germline CDR1 and CDR2 sequences are WSHSY and SAAADI. CDR3 DNA: TGCGCCAGCAGTGTACTGGGTAGCAATCAGCCCCAGCATTTT. Its translation: CASSVLGSNQPQHF.

Only one count was recorded for this clonotype. The rearrangement links TRBV6-1 to TRBJ2-5, with 9 bases matching TRBD2. Losses at the gene ends were 2 bases for V and 7 bases for J; bases not matched to a gene: 11. The CDR3 has 16 residues. Per the germline V gene, CDR1 is MNHNS and CDR2 is SASEGT. The CDR3 loop reads CASSETTAGGPVTQYF. CDR3 bases: TGTGCCAGCAGTGAAACCACGGCGGGGGGGCCTGTGACCCAGTACTTC.

This clonotype has only a few counts. The gene calls are TRBV10-3 and TRBJ1-3, with D possibly being TRBD1 (6 bases). This CDR3 has 14 amino acids. The germline CDR1 and CDR2 sequences are ENHRY and SYGVKD. Between the trimmed V and J ends, which lost 2 bases and 9 bases, there was a span of 14 bases. CDR3 DNA: TGTGCCATCAGTGAGCCGGGGGGCAGGCGCACCATATATTTT. Residues: CAISEPGGRRTIYF.

This clonotype has at least ten counts. The chain is built from TRBV28 and TRBJ2-5; D call uncertain. The CDR3 has 14 residues. Between the trimmed V and J ends, which lost 5 bases and 1 base, there was a span of 11 bases. Per germline, CDR1 MDHEN and CDR2 SYDVKM. The CDR3 loop reads CASSPSGFQETQYF. The CDR3 nucleotides read TGTGCCAGCAGTCCCTCGGGTTTCCAAGAGACCCAGTACTTC.

This clonotype was counted at least ten times. The chain is built from TRBV5-1 and TRBJ1-1; D uncertain. The CDR3 consists of 10 residues. The V end was cut by 9 bases, the J end by 3 bases, with 6 bases between. The germline V gene encodes CDR1 SGHRS and CDR2 YFSETQ. The CDR3 reads CAKWDTEAFF. The CDR3 coding sequence is TGCGCCAAGTGGGACACTGAAGCTTTCTTT.

The rearrangement uses TRBV7-3 and TRBJ2-2, with D tentatively TRBD1 (5 bases). Per the germline V gene, CDR1 is SGHTA and CDR2 is FQGTGA. The ends were cut back, 5 bases at V and 4 bases at J, with 11 bases in the middle. CDR3 length equals 14 residues. CDR3 sequence reads: CASSRTQGTGELFF. CDR3 nucleotides: TGTGCCAGCAGCCGAACGCAGGGCACCGGGGAGCTGTTTTTT.

Remarks on this clonotype: This may stem from a read error, because a much larger clone lies one nucleotide away. V and J are TRBV12-3 or TRBV12-4 and TRBJ2-1, with 7 bases fitting TRBD1. The length of the CDR3 is 15 residues. Trimming at V came to 6 bases and at J to 6 bases, leaving 11 bases not matched to a gene. CDR3 in amino acids: CASRTGSGGLNEQFF. In DNA, the CDR3 is TGTGCCAGCAGGACCGGGTCAGGGGGTCTCAATGAGCAGTTCTTC.

This chain connects TRBV2 to TRBJ2-5, with a weak D call TRBD2 (6 bases). This CDR3 has 15 residues. In germline, CDR1 is SNHLY, CDR2 FYNNEI. Trimming left V 6 bases short and J 0 bases short, with 14 bases between. The CDR3 nucleotides read TGTGCCAGCAGGGGCCGTCGGGAGTACCAAGAGACCCAGTACTTC. This encodes CASRGRREYQETQYF. Using reference TRBV2 and TRBJ2-5 for the parts outside the CDR3, the full variable domain is EPEVTQTPSHQVTQMGQEVILRCVPISNHLYFYWYRQILGQKVEFLVSFYNNEISEKSEIFDDQFSVERPDGSNFTLKIRSTKLEDSAMYFCASRGRREYQETQYFGPGTRLLVL.

This clonotype appeared a single time. This chain connects TRBV7-3 to TRBJ2-6; D may be TRBD1 (5 bases). Trimming shortened V by 1 base and J by 4 bases, and 11 bases separated the two germline ends. Germline-derived CDR1 and CDR2 are SGHTA and FQGTGA. This CDR3 is 16 amino acids long. The CDR3 DNA reads TGTGCCAGCAGCTTAAGAGGTGGGGCCGGGGCCAACGTCCTGACTTTC. Translation: CASSLRGGAGANVLTF.

The chain joins TRBV7-9 to TRBJ2-3, with D possibly being TRBD2 (5 bases). The CDR3 runs to 19 residues. From germline, CDR1 is SEHNR and CDR2 FQNEAQ (reference sequence). V gave up 2 bases and J gave up 1 base, with 22 bases separating them. CDR3 residues: CASSLKERRRPERTDTQYF. The CDR3 DNA reads TGTGCCAGCAGCTTAAAAGAGAGAAGGAGGCCCGAACGCACAGATACGCAGTATTTT.

This clonotype was recorded many times. The rearrangement joins TRBV7-9 to TRBJ1-1; no clear D gene. Germline V gene lookup returns CDR1 SEHNR and CDR2 FQNEAQ (reference sequence). The V end was cut by 1 base, the J end by 5 bases, with 5 bases between. The CDR3 extends over 12 amino acids. The CDR3 here is CASSLVTTEAFF. Written as DNA, the CDR3 is TGTGCCAGCAGCTTAGTTACGACTGAAGCTTTCTTT. Based on the CDR3 plus reference TRBV7-9 and TRBJ1-1, the full variable domain is DTGVSQNPRHKITKRGQNVTFRCDPISEHNRLYWYRQTLGQGPEFLTYFQNEAQLEKSRLLSDRFSAERPKGSFSTLEIQRTEQGDSAMYLCASSLVTTEAFFGQGTRLTVV.

This chain connects TRBV10-3 to TRBJ2-7, with D possibly TRBD2 on 5 matching bases. The CDR3 totals 12 residues. Looked up from germline, CDR1 is ENHRY and CDR2 is SYGVKD. Trimming shortened V by 5 bases and J by 5 bases, and 10 bases separated the two germline ends. The CDR3 sequence is CAISPPGNEQYF. CDR3 bases: TGTGCCATCAGTCCTCCGGGGAACGAGCAGTACTTC.

As regards this clonotype: Since the CDR3 does not end with the conserved phenylalanine or tryptophan, this likely comes from a read error. This chain uses TRBV5-5 with TRBJ2-1; D ambiguous. This CDR3 has 16 residues. The V gene's germline CDR1 is SGHKS and CDR2 YYEKEE (reference sequence). The V end lost 0 bases, the J end lost 2 bases, and 12 bases lay between the germline ends. Here the CDR3 reads CASSLDSVMTYNEQFV. The CDR3 bases are TGTGCCAGCAGCTTGGACTCTGTGATGACCTACAATGAGCAGTTCGTC.

This clonotype appeared a few times. The chain joins TRBV28 to TRBJ2-7; tentatively, D is TRBD2 (6 bases). The CDR3 extends over 13 amino acids. Deletions cut 6 bases from V and 2 bases from J, with 11 bases between. Per germline, CDR1 MDHEN and CDR2 SYDVKM. As DNA, the CDR3 is TGTGCCAGCAGGTGGCCGGGGGCCTACGAGCAGTACTTC. It is translated as CASRWPGAYEQYF.

This clonotype appeared many times. The chain has TRBV30 and TRBJ2-1, with 8 nucleotides matching TRBD2. Germline assignment: CDR1 GTSNPN and CDR2 SVGIG (reference sequence). The CDR3 loop spans 14 amino acids. Losses at the gene ends were 2 bases for V and 7 bases for J; bases not matched to a gene: 7. Here the CDR3 DNA reads TGTGCCTGGAGTTGGGGACTAGGGGGGAATGAGCAGTTCTTC. This encodes CAWSWGLGGNEQFF.

The J gene is TRBJ2-7, the V gene TRBV2; the D gene could be TRBD1 or TRBD2 (5 bases each). Germline V CDR1 and CDR2: SNHLY, FYNNEI. CDR3 size: 14 residues. The V gene lost 7 bases and the J gene lost 2 bases, with 15 bases spanning the gap. The CDR3: CASTERDVTYEQYF. DNA of the CDR3: TGTGCCAGCACCGAAAGGGACGTAACCTACGAGCAGTACTTC.

This clonotype came up a few times. V is TRBV6-5 and J is TRBJ1-2; D is ambiguous. Germline V CDR1 and CDR2: MNHEY, SVGAGI. CDR3 length equals 13 residues. V shed 0 bases and J shed 6 bases, with 8 bases lying between them. As DNA, the CDR3 is TGTGCCAGCAGTTACTCGGAAGTAAATGGCTACACCTTC. Amino acid sequence: CASSYSEVNGYTF.

This clonotype was detected ten times or more. CDR3 bases: TGTGCCTGGAGTCGGTTAGCTGCACAGTATTTT. Its translation is CAWSRLAAQYF. The chain carries TRBV30 and TRBJ2-3; D gene unclear. Germline values: CDR1 GTSNPN, CDR2 SVGIG (reference sequence). The V gene lost 2 bases and the J gene lost 12 bases, with 12 bases spanning the gap. This CDR3 is built from 11 residues.

The V call is TRBV19, the J call TRBJ2-1; 10 bases map to TRBD2. The V gene end was trimmed by 3 bases and the J gene end by 5 bases; junction bases not matched to a gene: 4. Germline V CDR1 and CDR2: LNHDA, SQIVND (reference sequence). This CDR3 region has 15 residues. The CDR3 loop reads CASSISGGAHNEQFF. CDR3 coding DNA: TGTGCCAGTAGTATCAGCGGGGGGGCCCACAATGAGCAGTTCTTC.

The rearrangement uses TRBV2 and TRBJ2-1; D gene ambiguous. This CDR3 is 13 amino acids long. The germline CDR1 and CDR2 sequences are SNHLY and FYNNEI. The V end was cut by 3 bases, the J end by 8 bases, with 11 bases between. The CDR3 nucleotides are TGTGCCAGCAGTGATCAAAATGGGTATGAGCAGTTCTTC. Protein product: CASSDQNGYEQFF.

This clonotype was counted between two and nine times. The chain recombines TRBV25-1 with TRBJ2-7; TRBD1 matches at 11 bases. CDR3 length equals 17 residues. The V gene's germline CDR1 is MGHDK and CDR2 SYGVNS. The V segment lost 3 bases and the J segment 3 bases; nucleotides outside the gene matches: 10. The chain's CDR3 is CASSDPTGQGAGYEQYF. The CDR3 region has the DNA TGTGCCAGCAGTGACCCCACCGGACAGGGGGCGGGCTACGAGCAGTACTTC.

This clonotype was picked up many times. J is TRBJ2-7 and V is TRBV6-5; 9 positions match TRBD2. The V and J ends lost 0 bases and 0 bases, in that order; junction bases with no gene match: 0. Looked up from germline, CDR1 is MNHEY and CDR2 is SVGAGI. The CDR3 length is 15 residues. The CDR3 is CASSYSSGGSYEQYF. CDR3 nucleotide sequence: TGTGCCAGCAGTTACTCTAGCGGGGGCTCCTACGAGCAGTACTTC.

This clonotype was detected only a few times. The rearrangement uses TRBV5-1 and TRBJ2-5, with D tentatively TRBD2 (7 bases). V was clipped by 1 base and J by 1 base, with 14 bases between them. Looked up from germline, CDR1 is SGHRS and CDR2 is YFSETQ. The CDR3 extends over 16 amino acids. DNA for the CDR3: TGCGCCAGCAGCTTGAGGAACGGGGGGCCCCAAGAGACCCAGTACTTC. It yields the protein CASSLRNGGPQETQYF.

This clonotype was counted ten times or more. The chain couples TRBV29-1 to TRBJ2-7; tentatively, D is TRBD1 (6 bases). Trimming cost V 2 bases and J 2 bases, with 10 bases left between them. Germline V gives CDR1 SQVTM, CDR2 ANQGSEA. The CDR3 length is 13 residues. The CDR3 loop reads CSVEQGSPYEQYF. The CDR3 coding sequence is TGCAGCGTTGAACAGGGGAGCCCCTACGAGCAGTACTTC.

The chain has TRBV4-1 and TRBJ2-5; TRBD1 aligns across 8 bases. TRBJ2-1 explains the end of the DNA better; the J call may be wrong. CDR1 is MGHRA, CDR2 YSYEKL, per germline. The CDR3 runs 15 residues. This CDR3 reads CASSHQRQGTETQFF. The CDR3 bases are TGCGCCAGCAGCCATCAACGACAGGGGACGGAGACCCAGTTCTTC.

This clonotype has more than one count but fewer than ten. The V and J genes are TRBV29-1 and TRBJ1-1, with unresolved D. The CDR3 totals 12 residues. CDR1 and CDR2 (germline): SQVTM, ANQGSEA. V was cut by 7 bases and J by 6 bases, with 15 bases left in between. In nucleotides, the CDR3 is TGCAGCGAATCGAGGGATTTAGCTGAAGCTTTCTTT. This encodes CSESRDLAEAFF.

This clonotype was observed a handful of times. The chain employs TRBV24-1 and TRBJ2-1; D may match TRBD1 or TRBD2 (5 bases each). TRBJ2-5 matches the DNA end more closely, so the J call is doubtful. Germline CDR1 and CDR2: KGHDR and SFDVKD. This CDR3 comprises 15 residues. This chain's CDR3 is CATSDTGRLQETQYF. The CDR3 DNA sequence: TGTGCCACCAGTGACACGGGACGGCTACAAGAGACCCAGTACTTC.

This chain links TRBV6-5 with TRBJ1-5; 9 bases align to TRBD1. Germline V gives CDR1 MNHEY, CDR2 SVGAGI. V was clipped by 1 base and J by 6 bases; unmatched bases: 10. The CDR3 contains 17 residues. CDR3 in DNA: TGTGCCAGCAGTTACTGGTCCGGGGGGACAGGGAGTCAGCCCCAGCATTTT. Residues: CASSYWSGGTGSQPQHF.

The chain is built from TRBV6-2 or TRBV6-3 and TRBJ2-3, with 11 nucleotides matching TRBD2. Unmatched junction bases numbered 6, after V lost 5 bases and J lost 5 bases. Germline V lookup: CDR1 MNHEY, CDR2 SVGEGT. This CDR3 comprises 15 residues. The CDR3 sequence is CASSVGLAGVDTQYF. Written as DNA, the CDR3 is TGTGCCAGCAGTGTTGGACTAGCGGGTGTAGATACGCAGTATTTT.

This clonotype occurred many times. The CDR3 coding sequence is TGTGCCAGCAGTTCCCGGGACAGGGGGCCTAGCGAGCAGTACTTC. Its protein product is CASSSRDRGPSEQYF. The chain couples TRBV27 to TRBJ2-7; 12 bases are a match to TRBD1. Looked up from germline, CDR1 is MNHEY and CDR2 is SMNVEV (reference sequence). The CDR3 has 15 residues. The V segment lost 4 bases and the J segment 6 bases; nucleotides outside the gene matches: 7.

This clonotype was detected only a few times. The chain links TRBV25-1 to TRBJ1-1; D is possibly TRBD1 (5 bases). The CDR3 spans 15 residues. Germline lookup yields CDR1 MGHDK and CDR2 SYGVNS. Trimming left V 7 bases short and J 0 bases short, with 15 bases between. The CDR3 loop reads CASTFFRQLNTEAFF. CDR3 sequence (DNA): TGTGCCAGCACCTTTTTTAGACAGTTGAACACTGAAGCTTTCTTT.

This clonotype was picked up many times. CDR3 DNA sequence: TGTGCCAGCAGTTATCACACCTCCTACGAGCAGTACTTC. This gives the protein CASSYHTSYEQYF. The chain joins TRBV6-9 to TRBJ2-7; D gene unclear. The germline V and J ends were trimmed by 2 bases and 0 bases, with 5 bases remaining between them. CDR3 size: 13 residues. Germline-derived CDR1 and CDR2 are MNHGY and SVAAGI.